This TCR beta chain emerged from a study of blood T cells in healthy people across ages. V was pared by 9 bases and J by 4 bases, with 16 bases between. From germline, CDR1 is MDHEN and CDR2 SYDVKM. The CDR3 runs to 14 residues. PCR was performed a second time for about 7 to 12 cycles using a sample-barcoded 5' primer and a J-beta primer mix. Each CDR3 protein gets one entry after TCRdb re-called the 5' RACE reads with MiXCR. The sample lists 1.5 million to 2 million distinct CDR3 sequences; 35% to 50% were seen once. The clonotype was recovered from a human donor in good health. This chain uses TRBV28 with TRBJ2-1, with a tentative D call TRBD1 (7 bases). Sequenced: blood. CDR3 protein: CASRRGRGYNEQFF. DNA for the CDR3: TGTGCCAGTCGGAGGGGGCGAGGGTACAATGAGCAGTTCTTC. The full variable domain, completed using reference TRBV28 and TRBJ2-1, is DVKVTQSSRYLVKRTGEKVFLECVQDMDHENMFWYRQDPGLGLRLIYFSYDVKMKEKGDIPEGYSVSREKKERFSLILESASTNQTSMYLCASRRGRGYNEQFFGPGTRLTVL.